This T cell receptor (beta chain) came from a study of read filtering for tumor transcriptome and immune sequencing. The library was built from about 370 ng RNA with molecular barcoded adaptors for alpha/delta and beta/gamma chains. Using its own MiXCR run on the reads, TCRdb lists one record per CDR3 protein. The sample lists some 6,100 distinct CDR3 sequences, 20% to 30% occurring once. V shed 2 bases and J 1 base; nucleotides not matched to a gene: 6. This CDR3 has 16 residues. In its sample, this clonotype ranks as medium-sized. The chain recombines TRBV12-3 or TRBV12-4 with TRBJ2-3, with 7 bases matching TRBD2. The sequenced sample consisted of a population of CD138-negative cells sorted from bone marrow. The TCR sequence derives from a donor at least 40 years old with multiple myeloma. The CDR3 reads CASSLLFRGGTDTQYF. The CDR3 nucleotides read TGTGCCAGCAGTTTATTGTTCCGGGGGGGCACAGATACGCAGTATTTT.